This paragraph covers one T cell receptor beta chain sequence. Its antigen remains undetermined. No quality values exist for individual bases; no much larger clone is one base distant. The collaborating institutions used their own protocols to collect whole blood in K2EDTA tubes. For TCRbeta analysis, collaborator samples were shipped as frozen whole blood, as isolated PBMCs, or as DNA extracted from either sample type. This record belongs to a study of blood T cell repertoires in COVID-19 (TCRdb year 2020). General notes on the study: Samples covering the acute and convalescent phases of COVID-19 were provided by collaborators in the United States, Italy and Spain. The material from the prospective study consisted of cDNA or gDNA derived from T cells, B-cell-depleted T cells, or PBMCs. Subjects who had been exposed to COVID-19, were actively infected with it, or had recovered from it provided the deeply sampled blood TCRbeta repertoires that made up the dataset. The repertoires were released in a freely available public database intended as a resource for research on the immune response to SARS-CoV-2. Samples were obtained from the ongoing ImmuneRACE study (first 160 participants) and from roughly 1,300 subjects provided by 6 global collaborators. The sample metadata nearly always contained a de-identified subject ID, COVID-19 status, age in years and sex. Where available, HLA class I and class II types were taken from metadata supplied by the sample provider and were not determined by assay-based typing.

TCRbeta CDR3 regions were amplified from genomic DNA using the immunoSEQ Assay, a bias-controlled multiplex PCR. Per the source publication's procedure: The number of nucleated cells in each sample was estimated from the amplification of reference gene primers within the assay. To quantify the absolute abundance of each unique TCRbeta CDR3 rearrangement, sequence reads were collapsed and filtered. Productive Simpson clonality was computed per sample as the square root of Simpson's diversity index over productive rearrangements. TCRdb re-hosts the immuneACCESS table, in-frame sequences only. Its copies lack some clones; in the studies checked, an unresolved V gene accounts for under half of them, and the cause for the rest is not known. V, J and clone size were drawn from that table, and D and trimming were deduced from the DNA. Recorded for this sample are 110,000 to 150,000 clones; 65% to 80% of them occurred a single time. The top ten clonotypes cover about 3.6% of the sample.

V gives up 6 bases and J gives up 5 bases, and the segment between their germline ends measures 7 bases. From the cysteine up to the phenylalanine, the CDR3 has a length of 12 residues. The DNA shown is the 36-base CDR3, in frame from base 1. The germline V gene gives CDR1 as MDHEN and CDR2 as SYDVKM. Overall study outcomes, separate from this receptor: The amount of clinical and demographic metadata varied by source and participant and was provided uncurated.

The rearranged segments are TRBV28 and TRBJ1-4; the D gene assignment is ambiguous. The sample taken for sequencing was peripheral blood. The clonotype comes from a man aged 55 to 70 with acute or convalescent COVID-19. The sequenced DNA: TGTGCCAGCAGCCCTCTAAATGAAAAACTGTTTTTT. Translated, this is CASSPLNEKLFF.